This T cell receptor (beta chain) was captured by sequencing in a study of T cells after yellow fever vaccination. Turning to the study itself: The SMART-Seq v4 Ultra Low Input method served to prepare the low-cell-number fractions. Study-wide findings and caveats: Overall, a small share of clonotypes was seen in both CD4 and CD8 compartments.

TCRdb analysed the 5' RACE reads with MiXCR anew, one entry per CDR3 protein. The table has approximately 31,000 distinct CDR3 sequences, about 10% seen once; the top ten hold 9% to 15%. Unmatched junction bases numbered 7, after V lost 3 bases and J lost 8 bases. The germline CDR1 and CDR2 sequences are MRHNA and SNTAGT. The CDR3 sequence is 14 residues long. The table lists this clonotype with many counts. The TCR sequence derives from a man aged 18 to 35 who received the YFV17D yellow fever vaccine. The specimen comprised PBMCs, either bulk or a sorted T-cell subset (CD4+, CD8+, memory, or dextramer-sorted; not recorded which), sampled approximately 16 days after the first yellow fever vaccination. The gene calls are TRBV6-4 and TRBJ2-1; 7 bases match TRBD2. The CDR3: CASSDGGEGHEQFF. The CDR3 DNA reads as TGTGCCAGCAGTGATGGGGGGGAGGGCCATGAGCAGTTCTTC.